One sample yielded the 21 T cell receptor beta chains listed below, sequenced in a study of shared clonotypes between healthy human individuals. Selected positively for CCR7 and CD45RO-negative, naive CD8 cells excluded terminally differentiated effector memory CD45RA+ cells. Generated by immunoSEQ multiplex PCR, the TCRdb table keeps only in-frame clones and is missing some. The table records around 2,000,000 clones, about 94% of them present only once. The sample comprised naive CD8+ T cells sorted from blood. These receptors all come from a man aged 18 to 30 in good health.

In regard to this clone: Other nucleotide sequences from this sample produce the same CDR3. CDR3 region: CASSLGYGNTIYF. CDR3 bases: TGTGCCAGCAGTTTAGGATATGGAAACACCATATATTTT. V usage is TRBV27 and J usage is TRBJ1-3, with no clear D. Germline V gives CDR1 MNHEY, CDR2 SMNVEV (reference sequence). The length of the CDR3 is 13 residues. V was shortened by 2 bases and J by 3 bases, with 5 bases between the two germline ends.

The chain links TRBV6-1 to TRBJ2-5; 10 nucleotides line up with TRBD2. The CDR3 length is 17 residues. Germline loops: CDR1 MNHNS, CDR2 SASEGT. After removal of 2 bases from V and 5 bases from J, the junction contained 11 bases not matched to a gene. The CDR3 loop is CASSESVTSGVTETQYF. The CDR3 region has the DNA TGTGCCAGCAGTGAATCCGTAACTAGCGGGGTGACTGAGACCCAGTACTTC.

This sequence joins TRBV9 and TRBJ1-2, with TRBD1 matching 8 bases. Per the germline V gene, CDR1 is SGDLS and CDR2 is YYNGEE. With 0 bases clipped from V and 6 bases from J, the junction kept 10 bases outside the gene matches. The CDR3 has 16 amino acids. Here the CDR3 DNA reads TGTGCCAGCAGCGTAGAATCCTGGACAGGGAGGGATGGCTACACCTTC. Encoded protein: CASSVESWTGRDGYTF.

This chain connects TRBV13 to TRBJ2-4; 11 bases match TRBD1. The CDR3 covers 14 residues. J lost 5 bases, V lost 4 bases, and 1 base had no gene match. The germline gives CDR1 PRHDT, CDR2 FYEKMQ (reference sequence). CDR3 DNA: TGTGCCAGCAGCTCGGGACAGGGGGAAAACATTCAGTACTTC. This codes for CASSSGQGENIQYF.

The chain employs TRBV4-1 and TRBJ2-3; D is perhaps TRBD2 (5 bases). CDR1 is MGHRA, CDR2 YSYEKL, per germline. The CDR3 is 17 amino acids. V gave up 2 bases and J gave up 2 bases, with 17 bases separating them. The CDR3 spells CASSQLPGDSPTDTQYF. The CDR3, as DNA: TGCGCCAGCAGCCAACTTCCCGGGGATTCCCCCACAGATACGCAGTATTTT.

V usage is TRBV13 and J usage is TRBJ1-1; TRBD1 matches 7 bases. The CDR3 has 15 amino acids. J was trimmed by 1 base and V by 5 bases; bases with no gene match: 7. The V gene's germline CDR1 is PRHDT and CDR2 FYEKMQ (reference sequence). The CDR3 DNA is TGTGCCAGCAGCCCACCCCGGGACAGGAACACTGAAGCTTTCTTT. Amino acids: CASSPPRDRNTEAFF. The full variable domain, rest sourced from reference TRBV13 and TRBJ1-1, is AAGVIQSPRHLIKEKRETATLKCYPIPRHDTVYWYQQGPGQDPQFLISFYEKMQSDKGSIPDRFSAQQFSDYHSELNMSSLELGDSALYFCASSPPRDRNTEAFFGQGTRLTVV.

The V call is TRBV7-9, the J call TRBJ1-1; D is perhaps TRBD1 (5 bases). This CDR3 is built from 13 residues. In germline, CDR1 is SEHNR, CDR2 FQNEAQ (reference sequence). The ends were cut back, 3 bases at V and 4 bases at J, with 9 bases in the middle. In nucleotides, the CDR3 is TGTGCCAGCAGCTTTGGGGGGAGCACTGAAGCTTTCTTT. It yields the protein CASSFGGSTEAFF.

The gene calls are TRBV10-2 and TRBJ2-7; 10 bases agree with TRBD1. The CDR3 spans 14 residues. Per germline, CDR1 WSHSY and CDR2 SAAADI. Trimming removed 4 bases from V and 5 bases from J; junction bases left unmatched: 5. The CDR3: CASSVDRGSHEQYF. CDR3 bases: TGCGCCAGCAGTGTGGACAGGGGGTCCCACGAGCAGTACTTC.

Points on this clone: Other DNA sequences in this sample translate to the same CDR3. V and J are TRBV7-9 and TRBJ2-3, with D unclear. Trimming removed 2 bases at V and 5 bases at J, with 5 bases between. There are 12 residues in the CDR3. The V gene's germline CDR1 is SEHNR and CDR2 FQNEAQ (reference sequence). CDR3 sequence (DNA): TGTGCCAGCAGCTTAAGTGGAGATACGCAGTATTTT. Protein product: CASSLSGDTQYF.

The V and J genes are TRBV5-4 and TRBJ2-5, with D maybe TRBD2 (5 bases). Trimming stripped 4 bases from V and 2 bases from J, with 9 bases between. From germline, CDR1 is SGHNT and CDR2 YYREEE (reference sequence). There are 13 residues in the CDR3. CDR3: CASSPDFQETQYF. CDR3 sequence (DNA): TGTGCCAGCAGCCCGGACTTTCAAGAGACCCAGTACTTC.

The chain joins TRBV7-2 to TRBJ2-7, with unresolved D. Germline V gives CDR1 SGHTA, CDR2 FQGNSA. With 4 bases removed from V and 3 bases from J, the gap between germline ends came to 13 bases. The CDR3 has 14 residues. CDR3 protein: CASSSPAEYYEQYF. The CDR3 DNA reads as TGTGCCAGCAGCTCACCCGCAGAGTACTACGAGCAGTACTTC.

The J gene is TRBJ2-3, the V gene TRBV7-6; TRBD2 is a possible D gene (5 bases). Trimming left V 4 bases short and J 2 bases short, with 13 bases between. This CDR3 contains 15 residues. CDR1 and CDR2 (germline): SGHVS, FNYEAQ. CDR3 sequence: CASSSEAANTDTQYF. In DNA, the CDR3 is TGTGCCAGCAGCTCTGAAGCGGCGAACACAGATACGCAGTATTTT. Together with reference TRBV7-6 and TRBJ2-3, the CDR3 gives the full variable domain: GAGVSQSPRYKVTKRGQDVALRCDPISGHVSLYWYRQALGQGPEFLTYFNYEAQQDKSGLPNDRFSAERPEGSISTLTIQRTEQRDSAMYRCASSSEAANTDTQYFGPGTRLTVL.

V and J are TRBV27 and TRBJ2-7; 7 positions agree with TRBD2. Losses at the gene ends were 5 bases for V and 4 bases for J; bases not matched to a gene: 14. The V gene's germline CDR1 is MNHEY and CDR2 SMNVEV (reference sequence). The CDR3 is 16 amino acids. The CDR3 is CASSESSGTTIYEQYF. The CDR3 nucleotides read TGTGCCAGCAGTGAGAGTTCCGGGACTACCATTTACGAGCAGTACTTC.

The chain couples TRBV6-1 to TRBJ2-7; possibly TRBD1 for D (6 bases). CDR3 length: 14 residues. Trimming took 7 bases from V and 4 from J, leaving 17 bases between them. Germline lookup yields CDR1 MNHNS and CDR2 SASEGT. The CDR3 coding sequence is TGTGCCAGCATTGCCAGGGGCACGTCTTACGAGCAGTACTTC. Encoded protein: CASIARGTSYEQYF.

V usage is TRBV7-9 and J usage is TRBJ1-1; D might be TRBD1 (6 bases). The V gene's germline CDR1 is SEHNR and CDR2 FQNEAQ (reference sequence). The V end lost 6 bases, the J end lost 0 bases, and 8 bases lay between the germline ends. There are 13 residues in the CDR3. CDR3 coding DNA: TGTGCCAGCAGGGACAGCCTGAACACTGAAGCTTTCTTT. Encoded protein: CASRDSLNTEAFF.

Notes on this clone: The identical CDR3 is also encoded by other nucleotide sequences in the sample. The chain joins TRBV7-6 to TRBJ2-3; 9 bases are a match to TRBD2. This CDR3 has 14 amino acids. The trim removed 1 base at V and 4 bases at J, leaving 0 bases unmatched. Germline loops: CDR1 SGHVS, CDR2 FNYEAQ. CDR3 in amino acids: CASSLGGGADTQYF. CDR3 coding DNA: TGTGCCAGCAGCTTAGGCGGGGGGGCAGATACGCAGTATTTT.

V usage is TRBV6-6 and J usage is TRBJ2-5; no definite D call. The end of the DNA fits TRBJ2-7 better, so the J call may be wrong. Germline V lookup: CDR1 MNHNY, CDR2 SVGAGI (reference sequence). This CDR3 region has 13 residues. The CDR3 loop reads CASSPVPDLEQYF. For the CDR3, the DNA is TGTGCCAGCAGTCCCGTCCCCGACCTCGAGCAGTACTTC.

The chain links TRBV6-5 to TRBJ2-1; 7 bases agree with TRBD2. Looked up from germline, CDR1 is MNHEY and CDR2 is SVGAGI. The junction had 7 bases not matched to a gene; V was cut back by 8 bases and J by 3 bases. The CDR3 extends over 14 amino acids. Here the CDR3 reads CASGEGSYYNEQFF. The CDR3 region has the DNA TGTGCCAGCGGGGAGGGGAGTTACTACAATGAGCAGTTCTTC.

The rearrangement links TRBV6-5 to TRBJ2-7, with D perhaps matching TRBD2 (6 bases). With 8 bases removed from V and 2 bases from J, the gap between germline ends came to 13 bases. CDR1 MNHEY and CDR2 SVGAGI come from the germline V gene. The CDR3 contains 13 residues. The CDR3 DNA follows: TGTGCCAGCTTAGCTGGCGGGACCTACGAGCAGTACTTC. Protein sequence: CASLAGGTYEQYF.

The chain couples TRBV7-6 to TRBJ2-1; 11 bases are shared with TRBD2. CDR3 length equals 15 residues. CDR1 is SGHVS and CDR2 is FNYEAQ in the germline V gene. The V gene end was trimmed by 4 bases and the J gene end by 8 bases; junction bases not matched to a gene: 7. DNA for the CDR3: TGTGCCAGCAGCTATAGACTAGCGGGAAGGTATGAGCAGTTCTTC. Protein sequence: CASSYRLAGRYEQFF.

V is TRBV14 and J is TRBJ2-1; D unclear. Per germline, CDR1 SGHDN and CDR2 FVKESK. This CDR3 spans 18 amino acids. The V gene lost 1 base and the J gene lost 0 bases, with 16 bases spanning the gap. CDR3 sequence (DNA): TGTGCCAGCAGCCAAGTATATGGCAGATCCTACTCCTACAATGAGCAGTTCTTC. Translated, it gives CASSQVYGRSYSYNEQFF.